These 23 T cell receptor beta chains were all obtained from the same sample, sequenced in a study of a mutant IDH1 vaccine in newly diagnosed glioma. Time point described: week 5, during vaccination. Vaccination used 300 ug of mutant IDH1 20-mer peptide per dose, with topical imiquimod. Antigens of these TCRs are unknown. Using immunoSEQ multiplex PCR, the repertoire was profiled, and TCRdb retains in-frame clones only, with some absent. The sample contains tens of thousands of clones, 82% of which appear only once. The material was PBMCs, obtained from a glioma patient whose treatment included an IDH1 peptide vaccine. Receptor source: a woman younger than 30 with glioma. Some clones in this sample may be carry-over from other donors' samples.

V and J are TRBV27 and TRBJ1-4; 7 bases line up with TRBD1. The germline V gene encodes CDR1 MNHEY and CDR2 SMNVEV (reference sequence). The CDR3 is made up of 17 amino acids. Germline trimming cut 6 bases from V and 6 bases from J; bases unmatched to any gene: 16. The chain's CDR3 is CASSPTSLTGLYEKLFF. The CDR3 DNA follows: TGTGCCAGCAGCCCCACCTCGCTGACAGGGCTCTATGAAAAACTGTTTTTT. Variable domain in full (rest from reference TRBV27 and TRBJ1-4): EAQVTQNPRYLITVTGKKLTVTCSQNMNHEYMSWYRQDPGLGLRQIYYSMNVEVTDKGDVPEGYKVSRKEKRNFPLILESPSPNQTSLYFCASSPTSLTGLYEKLFFGSGTQLSVL.

The rearrangement uses TRBV6-5 and TRBJ2-7; 8 bases line up with TRBD2. This CDR3 is built from 15 residues. Germline CDR1 is MNHEY and CDR2 is SVGAGI. J lost 3 bases, V lost 7 bases, and 11 bases had no gene match. The CDR3 region has the DNA TGTGCCAGCACCGTCTACCCGGGGGGGAGCTACGAGCAGTACTTC. This translates into CASTVYPGGSYEQYF.

This clone has only one observation. The chain carries TRBV7-6 and TRBJ1-3; 7 positions agree with TRBD1. CDR3 length equals 16 residues. V shed 5 bases, J shed 2 bases, and the junction held 9 bases outside the gene matches. Germline CDR1 and CDR2: SGHVS and FNYEAQ. CDR3 nucleotide sequence: TGTGCCAGCAGCCAAGGGACAGCCAGACCTGGAAACACCATATATTTT. Translating it yields CASSQGTARPGNTIYF.

As concerns this clone: Since no conserved phenylalanine or tryptophan closes the CDR3, a read error is the likely cause. No DNA is shown, since the ends of the CDR3 on it are uncertain; the CDR3 is the one TCRdb lists. J is TRBJ1-1 and V is TRBV23-1. TRBV23-1 is flagged as an ORF with uncertain function. The CDR3 contains 11 residues when both ends are counted. The CDR3: CASSHIPTEGL.

This chain links TRBV4-1 with TRBJ2-2, with a possible D match to TRBD2 (5 bases). The CDR3 has 16 residues. Deletions cut 2 bases from V and 0 bases from J, with 10 bases between. Germline loops: CDR1 MGHRA, CDR2 YSYEKL. CDR3 DNA sequence: TGCGCCAGCAGCCAACTGGGAGTGTCGAACACCGGGGAGCTGTTTTTT. Translation gives CASSQLGVSNTGELFF.

This clone was recorded a few times. The V gene is TRBV10-2, the J gene TRBJ1-5, with TRBD1 as a possible D gene (5 bases). This CDR3 spans 13 amino acids. V lost 7 bases and J lost 3, with 10 bases in between. Germline assignment: CDR1 WSHSY and CDR2 SAAADI. CDR3 coding DNA: TGCGCCAGCACCGAGGGGATCAATCAGCCCCAGCATTTT. Amino acid sequence: CASTEGINQPQHF.

This chain links TRBV7-2 with TRBJ1-6, with D uncertain. The CDR3 sequence is 14 residues long. The V gene lost 5 bases and the J gene lost 7 bases, with 12 bases spanning the gap. Germline V gene data show CDR1 as SGHTA and CDR2 as FQGNSA. The CDR3 protein is CASSRYGQNSPLHF. CDR3 nucleotide sequence: TGTGCCAGCAGCCGGTACGGCCAGAATTCACCCCTCCACTTT.

The gene calls are TRBV11-3 and TRBJ2-7; 10 nucleotides agree with TRBD1. The V gene end was trimmed by 4 bases and the J gene end by 2 bases; junction bases not matched to a gene: 5. Per germline, CDR1 SGHNT and CDR2 YENEEA. The CDR3 is made up of 15 amino acids. The CDR3 sequence: CASSSGQGMTYEQYF. As DNA, the CDR3 is TGTGCCAGCAGCTCGGGACAGGGGATGACCTACGAGCAGTACTTC.

This clone came up a few times. The chain has TRBV19 and TRBJ1-1, with 9 positions matching TRBD1. V was clipped by 7 bases and J by 4 bases; unmatched bases: 4. In germline, CDR1 is LNHDA, CDR2 SQIVND (reference sequence). The CDR3 has 13 residues. In DNA form, the CDR3 reads TGTGCCAGTACACAGGGGGCTATCACTGAAGCTTTCTTT. Its translation is CASTQGAITEAFF.

This chain connects TRBV6-5 to TRBJ2-7; 9 bases map to TRBD2. The CDR3 is 16 residues long. Trimming cost V 4 bases and J 3 bases; bases outside gene matches: 10. Germline V gene data show CDR1 as MNHEY and CDR2 as SVGAGI. The CDR3 here is CASSSGTSRKFYEQYF. The DNA of the CDR3 is TGTGCCAGCAGTTCCGGGACTAGCAGGAAGTTCTACGAGCAGTACTTC.

The chain links TRBV4-1 to TRBJ1-1; D is perhaps TRBD1 (5 bases). This CDR3 is built from 14 residues. CDR1 is MGHRA and CDR2 is YSYEKL in the germline V gene. V gave up 4 bases and J gave up 0 bases, with 9 bases separating them. The CDR3 loop is CASSRQGVNTEAFF. The CDR3 DNA reads TGCGCCAGCAGCCGTCAAGGGGTGAACACTGAAGCTTTCTTT.

V gene TRBV9 combines with J gene TRBJ1-3, with a weak D call TRBD1 (6 bases). The CDR3 loop spans 14 amino acids. The ends were cut back, 2 bases at V and 0 bases at J, with 6 bases in the middle. CDR1 and CDR2 from the germline V gene are SGDLS and YYNGEE. The CDR3 sequence: CASSVRGSGNTIYF. The CDR3 bases are TGTGCCAGCAGCGTCAGGGGCTCTGGAAACACCATATATTTT.

The J gene is TRBJ1-3, the V gene TRBV7-9, with D unresolved. V lost 4 bases to trimming and J lost 2 bases, with 12 bases between them. Looked up from germline, CDR1 is SEHNR and CDR2 is FQNEAQ (reference sequence). The CDR3 consists of 15 residues. The CDR3 reads CASSSRVTTGNTIYF. The CDR3 DNA sequence: TGTGCCAGCAGCTCCCGGGTAACAACTGGAAACACCATATATTTT.

This sequence joins TRBV6-5 and TRBJ2-7; 8 bases fit TRBD2. The CDR3 is made up of 14 amino acids. The V segment lost 2 bases and the J segment 4 bases; nucleotides outside the gene matches: 4. CDR1 MNHEY and CDR2 SVGAGI come from the germline V gene. CDR3 DNA: TGTGCCAGCAGTTACGTGGCGGGGGGTTACGAGCAGTACTTC. Residues: CASSYVAGGYEQYF.

This chain connects TRBV7-2 to TRBJ1-2; 9 bases are shared with TRBD1. CDR1 and CDR2 from the germline V gene are SGHTA and FQGNSA. V lost 5 bases, J lost 2 bases, and 9 bases stayed unmatched. CDR3 size: 16 residues. CDR3 amino acids: CASSPSTGGVNYGYTF. CDR3 sequence (DNA): TGTGCCAGCAGCCCATCCACAGGGGGCGTAAACTATGGCTACACCTTC.

A single count supports this clone. The chain is built from TRBV29-1 and TRBJ2-3, with TRBD2 as a possible D gene (6 bases). The V end was cut by 7 bases, the J end by 10 bases, with 15 bases between. The CDR3 extends over 11 amino acids. Germline CDR1 SQVTM, CDR2 ANQGSEA. The DNA of the CDR3 is TGCAGCGGGATGATAGCGGTCTCGCAGTATTTT. This codes for CSGMIAVSQYF.

CDR3 amino acids: CASSKGQAGDEQFF. The CDR3 DNA follows: TGTGCCAGCAGCAAAGGACAGGCCGGCGATGAGCAGTTCTTC. V usage is TRBV6-4 and J usage is TRBJ2-1, with 7 bases fitting TRBD1. Unmatched junction bases numbered 10, after V lost 6 bases and J lost 8 bases. The CDR3 covers 14 residues. The germline CDR1 and CDR2 sequences are MRHNA and SNTAGT.

CDR3 sequence reads: CASSTGTRGGYEQYF. CDR3 sequence (DNA): TGTGCCAGCAGTACCGGGACGCGGGGTGGCTACGAGCAGTACTTC. J is TRBJ2-7 and V is TRBV6-5, with D perhaps TRBD2 (6 bases). The germline V and J ends were trimmed by 5 bases and 3 bases, with 17 bases remaining between them. The CDR3 consists of 15 residues. Germline V gene data show CDR1 as MNHEY and CDR2 as SVGAGI.

The V gene is TRBV15, the J gene TRBJ1-1, with D uncertain. Trimming pared 0 bases from V and 10 bases from J, leaving 12 bases between. Per the germline V gene, CDR1 is LNHNV and CDR2 is YYDKDF (reference sequence). CDR3 length: 13 amino acids. This CDR3 is CATSRDDEGAAFF. In nucleotides, the CDR3 is TGTGCCACCAGCAGAGATGATGAGGGAGCAGCTTTCTTT.

V gene TRBV27 combines with J gene TRBJ2-5; possibly TRBD2 for D (6 bases). Per germline, CDR1 MNHEY and CDR2 SMNVEV (reference sequence). The CDR3 length is 14 residues. The V and J ends lost 3 bases and 5 bases respectively, with 13 bases between them. The CDR3 nucleotides read TGTGCCAGCAGTTTCCGTTCTGCGGGGGAGACCCAGTACTTC. Translation gives CASSFRSAGETQYF.

This clone was detected only a few times. The chain recombines TRBV27 with TRBJ2-7; D unresolved. V lost 0 bases, J lost 5 bases, and 8 bases lay in between. This CDR3 contains 13 residues. Germline assignment: CDR1 MNHEY and CDR2 SMNVEV (reference sequence). CDR3 DNA sequence: TGTGCCAGCAGTTTATCTGGTAAGCACGAGCAGTACTTC. Amino acid sequence: CASSLSGKHEQYF.

This rearrangement joins TRBV7-9 to TRBJ2-2; a possible D gene is TRBD1 (6 bases). Deletions cut 1 base from V and 0 bases from J, with 15 bases between. CDR1 SEHNR and CDR2 FQNEAQ come from the germline V gene (reference sequence). This CDR3 contains 18 residues. The CDR3 spells CASSLGTEINANTGELFF. The CDR3 DNA reads TGTGCCAGCAGCTTAGGGACAGAGATAAACGCGAACACCGGGGAGCTGTTTTTT.

The chain uses TRBV15 and TRBJ1-4; D is ambiguous. The ends were cut back, 0 bases at V and 8 bases at J, with 13 bases in the middle. Germline-derived CDR1 and CDR2 are LNHNV and YYDKDF (reference sequence). CDR3 size: 15 residues. The CDR3 region is CATSREGSAGEKLFF. For the CDR3, the DNA is TGTGCCACCAGCAGAGAGGGCTCAGCGGGGGAAAAACTGTTTTTT.